There are a few counts of the clone carrying this T cell receptor beta chain. The antigen is undetermined. Germline V CDR1 and CDR2: KGHSH, LQKENI. This CDR3 contains 14 residues. V was shortened by 1 base and J by 5 bases, with 8 bases between the two germline ends. The sample originates from a study of beta chain features in type 1 diabetes. Study-wide results and caveats: Comparison showed that naive, central memory and Treg TCRB repertoires appeared more similar among patients than among healthy donors.

CD45RO/CCR7/CD25/CD127/CD95/CD27 sorting isolated CD4+ naive, central memory, regulatory and stem cell-like memory cells. What was sequenced were expressed TCRB transcripts, since all of the isolated RNA had been reverse transcribed. Clones were sequenced by immunoSEQ multiplex PCR, and TCRdb holds only the in-frame ones, with some missing. The sample has roughly 150,000 clones; about 9.8% are singletons. The chain employs TRBV18 and TRBJ1-4; D remains unclear. The specimen sequenced was central memory CD4+ T cells from blood. This TCR came from a woman younger than 35 in good health. The CDR3 sequence: CASSPQSGNEKLFF. The CDR3 DNA sequence: TGTGCCAGCTCACCACAGTCGGGGAATGAAAAACTGTTTTTT.